These 29 T cell receptor beta chains originate from one sample sequenced in a study of T-cell reconstitution after alpha-beta-depleted transplantation in children. Preparation of the TCRbeta library used unique molecular identifiers. TCRdb reanalysed the PCR reads using MiXCR and keeps one entry per CDR3 protein. The sample carries some 440,000 distinct CDR3 sequences, around 15% recorded once. Here the sequenced sample was PBMCs, mostly from graft donor cells, taken 360 days after TCRalphabeta/CD19-depleted stem cell transplant. These receptors all come from a boy under three years old who had a stem cell transplant for Wiskott-Aldrich syndrome, so the T cells may come from the graft donor.

Only a few counts were recorded for this clonotype. V is TRBV14 and J is TRBJ2-4, with D possibly being TRBD1 (6 bases). The V gene lost 1 base and the J gene lost 5 bases, with 15 bases spanning the gap. There are 16 residues in the CDR3. CDR1 and CDR2 from the germline V gene are SGHDN and FVKESK. CDR3 DNA sequence: TGTGCCAGCAGCCAAGGACCCCGGGACACTCAAAACATTCAGTACTTC. This sequence encodes CASSQGPRDTQNIQYF.

This clonotype was seen more than once but under ten times. V and J are TRBV12-3 or TRBV12-4 and TRBJ1-1, with a possible D match to TRBD1 (5 bases). Trimming left V 5 bases short and J 1 base short, with 14 bases between. This CDR3 spans 15 amino acids. The CDR3 is CASSAWDYRNTEAFF. The DNA of the CDR3 is TGTGCCAGCAGTGCCTGGGACTACAGGAACACTGAAGCTTTCTTT.

Here the CDR3 reads CASSLVAGSPYEQYF. As DNA, the CDR3 is TGCGCCAGCAGCTTGGTGGCGGGAAGCCCCTACGAGCAGTACTTC. This chain uses TRBV5-1 with TRBJ2-7, with a tentative D call TRBD2 (6 bases). V was clipped by 0 bases and J by 2 bases, with 12 bases between them. Germline assignment: CDR1 SGHRS and CDR2 YFSETQ. CDR3 length equals 15 residues.

This clonotype was recorded a few times. This chain uses TRBV18 with TRBJ2-2; no clear D gene. Trimming took 2 bases from V and 0 from J, leaving 10 bases between them. The CDR3 spans 16 residues. Germline CDR1 reads KGHSH; CDR2 reads LQKENI. The CDR3 region has the DNA TGTGCCAGCTCACCATTCGTGGGAACGAACACCGGGGAGCTGTTTTTT. This translates into CASSPFVGTNTGELFF.

The V call is TRBV5-1, the J call TRBJ2-5; D possibly corresponds to TRBD2 (7 bases). Germline V gives CDR1 SGHRS, CDR2 YFSETQ. V lost 0 bases and J lost 4, with 16 bases in between. The CDR3 has 16 residues. The CDR3 DNA is TGCGCCAGCAGCTTGGTGGGGGGGCAAGGCGGAGAGACCCAGTACTTC. Protein: CASSLVGGQGGETQYF.

V is TRBV5-1 and J is TRBJ2-5, with D perhaps TRBD1 (5 bases). The CDR3 is made up of 14 amino acids. Trimming cost V 1 base and J 5 bases, with 12 bases left between them. CDR1 is SGHRS and CDR2 is YFSETQ in the germline V gene. The DNA of the CDR3 is TGCGCCAGCAGCTTGAGATCTCCAGGGGAGACCCAGTACTTC. It is translated as CASSLRSPGETQYF.

The chain joins TRBV18 to TRBJ1-5; the D is unclear. The length of the CDR3 is 14 residues. Deletions cut 5 bases from V and 6 bases from J, with 14 bases between. Germline V CDR1 and CDR2: KGHSH, LQKENI. CDR3 nucleotides: TGTGCCAGCTCATCCGTCGTGGGAGGTCAGCCCCAGCATTTT. Translating gives CASSSVVGGQPQHF.

This clonotype was detected only a few times. The chain employs TRBV10-3 and TRBJ2-7; 7 bases fit TRBD2. CDR3 length equals 15 residues. Germline V CDR1 and CDR2: ENHRY, SYGVKD. The trim removed 6 bases at V and 2 bases at J, leaving 10 bases unmatched. This CDR3 reads CAIRGPSGETYEQYF. The DNA of the CDR3 is TGTGCCATCAGGGGCCCTAGCGGCGAGACCTACGAGCAGTACTTC.

This clonotype was observed a few times. The rearrangement links TRBV12-3 or TRBV12-4 to TRBJ2-6; D is undetermined. There are 16 residues in the CDR3. Trimming stripped 6 bases from V and 0 bases from J, with 12 bases between. In DNA form, the CDR3 reads TGTGCCAGCAGCCCCAAGGAGTACTCTGGGGCCAACGTCCTGACTTTC. Protein product: CASSPKEYSGANVLTF.

This chain uses TRBV12-3 or TRBV12-4 with TRBJ2-5; TRBD2 matches 9 bases. J lost 5 bases, V lost 4 bases, and 11 bases had no gene match. The CDR3 loop spans 16 amino acids. The chain's CDR3 is CASSSSKTSGRETQYF. The CDR3 DNA follows: TGTGCCAGCAGTTCGTCTAAGACTAGCGGTCGGGAGACCCAGTACTTC.

There are many counts of this clonotype. The CDR3 coding sequence is TGTGCCATCAGCCGACTAGCCATAGTGGGAAATGAGCAGTTCTTC. Translation: CAISRLAIVGNEQFF. The chain joins TRBV10-3 to TRBJ2-1; 7 nucleotides line up with TRBD2. The CDR3 sequence is 15 residues long. V shed 6 bases and J 7 bases; nucleotides not matched to a gene: 12. Germline values: CDR1 ENHRY, CDR2 SYGVKD.

This clonotype was detected a few times. The rearrangement links TRBV4-3 to TRBJ2-1; TRBD2 matches at 9 bases. V was pared by 1 base and J by 6 bases, with 10 bases of the junction left unmatched. The CDR3 sequence is 17 residues long. Germline V lookup: CDR1 LGHNA, CDR2 YSLEER. CDR3 nucleotides: TGCGCCAGCAGCCAAGGAGTAGCGGGAGAAGCGTTCAATGAGCAGTTCTTC. Translating gives CASSQGVAGEAFNEQFF.

This clonotype occurred once. V is TRBV4-1 and J is TRBJ2-3, with D possibly being TRBD2 (7 bases). The germline V gene encodes CDR1 MGHRA and CDR2 YSYEKL. Trimming cost V 0 bases and J 8 bases, with 18 bases left between them. This CDR3 has 16 amino acids. The CDR3 protein is CASSQERWGGGRTQYF. DNA of the CDR3: TGCGCCAGCAGCCAAGAACGGTGGGGGGGGGGCCGTACGCAGTATTTT.

V usage is TRBV27 and J usage is TRBJ2-7, with D possibly TRBD1 on 6 matching bases. The CDR3 has 16 amino acids. Germline CDR1 MNHEY, CDR2 SMNVEV (reference sequence). V lost 4 bases, J lost 4 bases, and 20 bases lay in between. The CDR3 DNA follows: TGTGCCAGCAGTTATAGGGACAACCCTCGAATATACGAGCAGTACTTC. It codes for CASSYRDNPRIYEQYF.

This clonotype turned up a few times. This CDR3 reads CATSRGVAGVFNEQFF. The CDR3 region has the DNA TGTGCCACCAGCAGAGGGGTAGCGGGAGTATTCAATGAGCAGTTCTTC. The V and J genes are TRBV15 and TRBJ2-1; TRBD2 agrees at 9 bases. Germline V lookup: CDR1 LNHNV, CDR2 YYDKDF (reference sequence). Unmatched junction bases numbered 7, after V lost 1 base and J lost 6 bases. The CDR3 loop spans 16 amino acids.

A few counts support this clonotype. This chain connects TRBV10-3 to TRBJ2-2; tentatively, D is TRBD1 (6 bases). V was pared by 0 bases and J by 6 bases, with 11 bases between. Germline V CDR1 and CDR2: ENHRY, SYGVKD. The CDR3 loop spans 15 amino acids. The CDR3 sequence: CAISESGARAGELFF. DNA for the CDR3: TGTGCCATCAGTGAGTCGGGGGCCCGCGCCGGGGAGCTGTTTTTT.

This clonotype occurred once. This chain connects TRBV24-1 to TRBJ2-1, with D perhaps matching TRBD2 (6 bases). This CDR3 has 17 residues. Germline V gene lookup returns CDR1 KGHDR and CDR2 SFDVKD. Trimming pared 5 bases from V and 4 bases from J, leaving 20 bases between. The CDR3 protein is CATSGVPIRGSYNEQFF. In nucleotides, the CDR3 is TGTGCCACCAGTGGAGTTCCAATTCGGGGGAGTTACAATGAGCAGTTCTTC.

The sample holds a few counts of this clonotype. This chain links TRBV20-1 with TRBJ2-4, with TRBD1 matching 7 bases. This CDR3 region has 15 residues. With V trimmed by 6 bases and J by 0 bases, 8 bases remained unmatched. In germline, CDR1 is DFQATT, CDR2 SNEGSKA (reference sequence). CDR3 residues: CSAPGTALAKNIQYF. CDR3 nucleotide sequence: TGCAGTGCCCCCGGGACAGCCTTAGCCAAAAACATTCAGTACTTC.

In this sample, this clonotype turned up many times. The V call is TRBV4-1, the J call TRBJ2-5, with TRBD1 matching over 7 bases. Trimming at V came to 4 bases and at J to 3 bases, leaving 5 bases not matched to a gene. Looked up from germline, CDR1 is MGHRA and CDR2 is YSYEKL. The CDR3 is 14 residues long. CDR3 coding DNA: TGCGCCAGCAGCCCTTCCGGGACAGAAGAGACCCAGTACTTC. Translating it yields CASSPSGTEETQYF.

This clonotype occurred a few times. The rearrangement joins TRBV29-1 to TRBJ2-5; maybe TRBD2 (5 bases). The CDR3 loop spans 13 amino acids. The ends were cut back, 4 bases at V and 4 bases at J, with 13 bases in the middle. Germline CDR1 reads SQVTM; CDR2 reads ANQGSEA. CDR3 protein: CSVGTASRETQYF. CDR3 coding DNA: TGCAGCGTTGGGACTGCCTCTCGAGAGACCCAGTACTTC.

CDR3 nucleotides: TGTGCCAGCAGTTTACTAGCGGTTTCCTACAATGAGCAGTTCTTC. Translating gives CASSLLAVSYNEQFF. The chain employs TRBV6-5 and TRBJ2-1, with TRBD2 matching over 8 bases. CDR3 length: 15 residues. Germline loops: CDR1 MNHEY, CDR2 SVGAGI. V dropped 4 bases and J dropped 1; count of bases not matched to a gene: 3.

This clonotype occurred a few times. The gene calls are TRBV24-1 and TRBJ2-1; TRBD1 matches at 8 bases. Germline V lookup: CDR1 KGHDR, CDR2 SFDVKD. The CDR3 has 14 amino acids. Trimming took 6 bases from V and 10 from J; bases not matched to a gene: 10. CDR3 amino acids: CATSRQGTATEQFF. The CDR3 DNA follows: TGTGCCACCAGTCGACAGGGGACTGCTACAGAGCAGTTCTTC.

The J gene is TRBJ2-3, the V gene TRBV7-9; TRBD2 is a possible D gene (6 bases). CDR3 size: 15 residues. Germline V lookup: CDR1 SEHNR, CDR2 FQNEAQ (reference sequence). V lost 3 bases and J lost 7, with 17 bases in between. CDR3 in amino acids: CASSFERREPYTQYF. CDR3 nucleotides: TGTGCCAGCAGCTTTGAGAGACGGGAGCCCTATACGCAGTATTTT.

This clonotype came up a few times. The genes are TRBV30 and TRBJ2-7, with 8 bases matching TRBD1. V was clipped by 3 bases and J by 0 bases; unmatched bases: 7. Germline-derived CDR1 and CDR2 are GTSNPN and SVGIG (reference sequence). The CDR3 spans 15 residues. The CDR3, as DNA: TGTGCCTGGAGGTTGACGGGACAGGCCTCCTACGAGCAGTACTTC. Translated, it gives CAWRLTGQASYEQYF.

This clonotype was seen a handful of times. The chain has TRBV18 and TRBJ2-4, with TRBD2 matching 9 bases. The V gene's germline CDR1 is KGHSH and CDR2 LQKENI. J gave up 9 bases and V 2 bases, and 14 bases lay outside the gene matches. The CDR3 length is 17 residues. CDR3 in amino acids: CASSPTGTSRTPGIQYF. The CDR3 nucleotides are TGTGCCAGCTCACCAACAGGGACTAGCCGAACCCCGGGCATTCAGTACTTC.

This clonotype was detected a few times. The rearrangement joins TRBV7-9 to TRBJ2-3; 9 positions match TRBD1. The CDR3 consists of 12 residues. J gave up 6 bases and V 6 bases, and 1 base lay outside the gene matches. The germline CDR1 and CDR2 sequences are SEHNR and FQNEAQ (reference sequence). The CDR3 reads CASRGQGDTQYF. The CDR3 region has the DNA TGTGCCAGCAGAGGACAGGGGGATACGCAGTATTTT.

This rearrangement joins TRBV5-6 to TRBJ2-1, with 8 bases aligning to TRBD2. CDR3 length: 17 amino acids. The trim removed 4 bases at V and 0 bases at J, leaving 9 bases unmatched. Germline CDR1 reads SGHDT; CDR2 reads YYEEEE. This CDR3 reads CASSPRSGASSYNEQFF. For the CDR3, the DNA is TGTGCCAGCAGCCCCCGTAGCGGGGCCAGCTCCTACAATGAGCAGTTCTTC.

This clonotype was counted at least ten times. CDR3 sequence (DNA): TGTGCCAGCAGTTTGGGACAGAGGGAAAAACTGTTTTTT. Its protein product is CASSLGQREKLFF. This sequence joins TRBV28 and TRBJ1-4, with TRBD1 matching 7 bases. CDR1 and CDR2 (germline): MDHEN, SYDVKM. Trimming removed 3 bases from V and 8 bases from J; junction bases left unmatched: 3. The CDR3 totals 13 residues.

On this clonotype: The junction departs from germline at one end; a sequencing error may be responsible. The rearrangement uses TRBV7-9 and TRBJ2-5; weak D call: TRBD2 (5 bases). Germline V gene data show CDR1 as SEHNR and CDR2 as FQNEAQ (reference sequence). This CDR3 has 15 amino acids. CDR3 nucleotides: TGTACCAGCAGCCATACCGGGGAAATCCAAGAGACCCAGTACTTC. Amino acids: CTSSHTGEIQETQYF.